This TCR beta chain was sequenced during a study of CD8 T cells in Susac syndrome. The CDR3 contains 13 residues. The germline V and J ends were trimmed by 6 bases and 11 bases, with 17 bases remaining between them. CDR1 is WSHSY, CDR2 SAAADI, per germline. When the RNA was reverse transcribed, random hexamers were used with an input of about 0.45 to 1 ug. Using its own MiXCR run on the immunoSEQ multiplex PCR reads, TCRdb lists one record per CDR3 protein. The data hold a few hundred thousand distinct CDR3 sequences, with about 96% observed a single time. The chain combines TRBV10-2 with TRBJ1-5; D not certain. Sequenced input: CD4+ T cells from PBMCs. The source is a human donor with multiple sclerosis. In DNA form, the CDR3 reads TGCGCCAGCAGCCCAGAGAGACAAGGGACCCAGCATTTT. This translates into CASSPERQGTQHF.